The rows below give T cell receptor beta chains drawn from one sample of a study of blood T cell repertoires in COVID-19. The repertoire was sequenced with immunoSEQ multiplex PCR; TCRdb's copy has only in-frame clones and lacks some. This sample has a few hundred thousand clones; about 89% occur once, and the top ten carry 0.8% to 0.9%. Material for sequencing was PBMCs or T cells enriched from blood (not recorded which). The receptors were sampled from a woman aged 40 to 50 who had been exposed to COVID-19. Each CDR3 is given with its conserved first and last residue. The D gene is left open where the match is weak. Clone sizes are given selectively: once, few, many, or a class where the clone is expanded.

clone size,J gene,V gene,D gene,CDR3 protein,CDR3 DNA
NA,TRBJ2-7,TRBV5-5,NA,CASSSTGLFVYEQYF,TGTGCCAGCAGCTCCACAGGGTTGTTCGTATACGAGCAGTACTTC
NA,TRBJ1-2,TRBV5-1,TRBD1,CAIATGSGLGYTF,TGCGCCATCGCGACAGGGAGCGGTCTTGGCTACACCTTC
NA,TRBJ2-5,TRBV7-2,TRBD2,CASSSPGDYQETQYF,TGTGCCAGCAGCTCGCCGGGGGACTATCAAGAGACCCAGTACTTC
NA,TRBJ2-7,TRBV25-1,NA,CASSMQGHSYEQYF,TGTGCCAGCAGTATGCAGGGGCACTCCTACGAGCAGTACTTC
NA,TRBJ2-2,TRBV3-1/TRBV3-2,TRBD2,CASRAGGNGELFF,TGTGCCAGCAGAGCGGGAGGGAACGGGGAGCTGTTTTTT
NA,TRBJ1-4,TRBV19,TRBD1,CASGDRGRGEKLFF,TGTGCCAGTGGTGACAGGGGGCGAGGAGAAAAACTGTTTTTT
NA,TRBJ2-3,TRBV9,TRBD2,CASSELAGASSDTQYF,TGTGCCAGCAGCGAATTAGCGGGGGCCTCCTCCGATACGCAGTATTTT
NA,TRBJ1-1,TRBV19,TRBD1,CASSTRIGQGITEAFF,TGTGCCAGTAGTACACGCATCGGACAGGGTATAACTGAAGCTTTCTTT
NA,TRBJ2-7,TRBV7-9,NA,CASSWGEREQYF,TGTGCCAGCAGCTGGGGCGAACGCGAGCAGTACTTC
NA,TRBJ1-5,TRBV7-9,NA,CASSLGEHQPQHF,TGTGCCAGCAGCTTGGGCGAGCATCAGCCTCAGCATTTT
NA,TRBJ1-2,TRBV5-1,NA,CASSLGTSAARRGYTF,TGCGCCAGCAGCTTGGGGACAAGCGCGGCACGGCGTGGCTACACCTTC
NA,TRBJ1-5,TRBV7-3,NA,CASSPGENQPQHF,TGTGCCAGCAGCCCCGGGGAAAATCAGCCCCAGCATTTT
NA,TRBJ2-5,TRBV5-1,TRBD2,CASSPGLAGGNALQETQYF,TGCGCCAGCAGCCCGGGACTAGCGGGGGGCAATGCTCTCCAAGAGACCCAGTACTTC
once,TRBJ2-3,TRBV6-1,TRBD2,CASSERGVVADTQYF,TGTGCCAGCAGTGAGCGGGGGGTGGTTGCAGATACGCAGTATTTT
NA,TRBJ1-1,TRBV30,NA,CAWETYGGGNTEAFF,TGTGCCTGGGAGACATACGGAGGAGGAAACACTGAAGCTTTCTTT
NA,TRBJ2-7,TRBV27,TRBD1,CASSLLRTGGNYEQYF,TGTGCCAGCAGTTTACTCCGGACAGGGGGGAACTACGAGCAGTACTTC
NA,TRBJ1-6,TRBV6-1,NA,CASSEVGGLNSPLHF,TGTGCCAGCAGTGAAGTCGGGGGGCTAAATTCACCCCTCCACTTT
NA,TRBJ1-6,TRBV6-5,TRBD1,CASSFDRDNSPLHF,TGTGCCAGCAGTTTCGACAGGGACAATTCACCCCTCCACTTT
NA,TRBJ1-3,TRBV19,NA,CASSILGVSGNTIYF,TGTGCCAGTAGTATATTAGGAGTCTCTGGAAACACCATATATTTT
NA,TRBJ1-5,TRBV12-3/TRBV12-4,TRBD1,CASSHRGMKPQHF,TGTGCCAGCAGTCACAGGGGTATGAAGCCCCAGCATTTT
NA,TRBJ2-2,TRBV6-4,NA,CASSVSTGTGELFF,TGTGCCAGCAGTGTATCTACGGGCACCGGGGAGCTGTTTTTT
NA,TRBJ1-2,TRBV18,TRBD1,CASSPDRGQVFGYTF,TGTGCCAGCTCACCAGACAGGGGGCAAGTTTTTGGCTACACCTTC
once,TRBJ1-2,TRBV19,NA,CASSIPRANYGYTF,TGTGCCAGTAGTATCCCCAGGGCTAACTATGGCTACACCTTC
once,TRBJ2-3,TRBV2,TRBD2,CASISRAGLALNTDTQYF,TGTGCCAGCATCAGCCGAGCGGGACTAGCGCTTAACACAGATACGCAGTATTTT
NA,TRBJ2-7,TRBV18,TRBD1,CASSPQTGATSYEQYF,TGTGCCAGCTCACCACAAACAGGGGCCACCTCCTACGAGCAGTACTTC
once,TRBJ1-2,TRBV15,NA,CATSRDQSSYGYTF,TGTGCCACCAGCAGAGATCAATCATCCTATGGCTACACCTTC
NA,TRBJ2-4,TRBV3-1/TRBV3-2,NA,CASSHNRAKNIQYF,TGTGCCAGCAGCCACAACAGGGCCAAAAACATTCAGTACTTC
NA,TRBJ2-7,TRBV7-9,TRBD1,CASSLASPGQGYEQYF,TGTGCCAGCAGCTTAGCGTCACCGGGACAGGGCTACGAGCAGTACTTC
NA,TRBJ1-2,TRBV2,NA,CALFAGTSYGYTF,TGTGCCCTGTTCGCCGGGACAAGCTATGGCTACACCTTC
NA,TRBJ1-2,TRBV3-1/TRBV3-2,NA,CASSQERKGEGYGYTF,TGTGCCAGCAGCCAAGAAAGAAAAGGGGAAGGCTATGGCTACACCTTC
NA,TRBJ2-3,TRBV7-6,TRBD2,CASRLQREGRGDTQYF,TGTGCCAGCAGATTACAGCGGGAGGGCCGGGGAGATACGCAGTATTTT
NA,TRBJ2-1,TRBV7-6,TRBD1,CASSLEVTGGLSKNNEQFF,TGTGCCAGCAGCTTAGAAGTCACAGGGGGCTTAAGCAAAAACAATGAGCAGTTCTTC
NA,TRBJ1-5,TRBV10-3,NA,CAISEPLTNQPQHF,TGTGCCATCAGTGAGCCTCTCACTAATCAGCCCCAGCATTTT
NA,TRBJ2-2,TRBV2,NA,CASKGSNTGELFF,TGTGCCAGCAAGGGGTCGAACACCGGGGAGCTGTTTTTT
once,TRBJ1-6,TRBV7-8,NA,CASRGGVGNSPLHF,TGTGCCAGCAGAGGAGGGGTTGGGAATTCACCCCTCCACTTT
NA,TRBJ2-1,TRBV5-4,TRBD2,CASSSSGRARNEQFF,TGTGCCAGCAGTTCAAGCGGGAGGGCAAGGAATGAGCAGTTCTTC
few,TRBJ1-3,TRBV5-1,TRBD1,CASSLDRSGNTIYF,TGCGCCAGCAGCCTGGACAGGTCGGGAAACACCATATATTTT
NA,TRBJ2-7,TRBV12-5,TRBD2,CASGLAGGTLPGEQYF,TGTGCTAGTGGTTTGGCCGGGGGGACCCTCCCCGGCGAGCAGTACTTC
once,TRBJ2-7,TRBV6-5,TRBD1,CASRAGTGLSEQYF,TGTGCCAGCCGGGCCGGGACAGGACTTAGCGAGCAGTACTTC
NA,TRBJ2-1,TRBV5-1,NA,CASSLASGNEQFF,TGCGCCAGCAGCTTGGCCAGCGGCAATGAGCAGTTCTTC
NA,TRBJ2-7,TRBV18,TRBD2,CASSPGEGRGYEQYF,TGTGCCAGCTCACCAGGGGAGGGCCGAGGGTACGAGCAGTACTTC
NA,TRBJ1-3,TRBV9,NA,CASSPPDSSGNTIYF,TGTGCCAGCAGCCCCCCGGACAGTAGTGGAAACACCATATATTTT
NA,TRBJ1-2,TRBV11-2,NA,CASSSSYGYTF,TGTGCCAGCAGCTCCTCCTATGGCTACACCTTC
NA,TRBJ2-7,TRBV11-2,NA,CASSFSSTGVTPPLYEQYF,TGTGCCAGCAGCTTCTCGTCAACAGGAGTCACTCCACCCCTCTACGAGCAGTACTTC
once,TRBJ1-4,TRBV6-5,NA,CASSYTRAANEKLFF,TGTGCCAGCAGTTACACGAGGGCGGCTAATGAAAAACTGTTTTTT
once,TRBJ2-1,TRBV18,NA,CASSSDRLINEQFF,TGTGCCAGCTCATCCGACAGGTTGATCAATGAGCAGTTCTTC
NA,TRBJ2-1,TRBV7-2,TRBD2,CASSLAGAGASNEQFF,TGTGCCAGCAGCTTAGCGGGAGCGGGAGCGTCCAATGAGCAGTTCTTC
once,TRBJ1-5,TRBV2,NA,CASSVNWNQPQHF,TGTGCCAGCAGCGTGAACTGGAATCAGCCCCAGCATTTT
NA,TRBJ2-5,TRBV5-4,TRBD2,CASSFPGLAKETQYF,TGTGCCAGCAGCTTCCCAGGACTAGCGAAAGAGACCCAGTACTTC
NA,TRBJ2-7,TRBV11-1,NA,CASSLSLSSYEQYF,TGTGCCAGCAGCTTATCTCTTAGCTCCTACGAGCAGTACTTC
NA,TRBJ2-5,TRBV6-5,TRBD1,CASNRGGGETQYF,TGTGCCAGCAACAGGGGTGGCGGAGAGACCCAGTACTTC
NA,TRBJ1-1,TRBV10-1,NA,CASSERRNTEAFF,TGCGCCAGCAGTGAACGGAGGAACACTGAAGCTTTCTTT
NA,TRBJ1-2,TRBV2,TRBD1,CASRGTGTDGYTF,TGTGCCAGCAGGGGGACAGGGACCGATGGCTACACCTTC
NA,TRBJ2-5,TRBV6-5,TRBD2,CASSKRELESETQYF,TGTGCCAGCAGCAAGCGGGAGCTGGAGTCGGAGACCCAGTACTTC
NA,TRBJ1-2,TRBV30,TRBD1,CALEQGPYGYTF,TGTGCCCTAGAACAGGGGCCCTATGGCTACACCTTC
NA,TRBJ2-7,TRBV2,NA,CASSAQGMGEQYF,TGTGCCAGCAGTGCCCAGGGGATGGGTGAGCAGTACTTC
NA,TRBJ2-3,TRBV9,NA,CASSRDSLLGTQYF,TGTGCCAGCAGCCGTGACAGCCTCCTCGGTACGCAGTATTTT
NA,TRBJ1-6,TRBV12-5,TRBD1,CASGLVIGTGGLQDNSPLHF,TGTGCTAGTGGTTTGGTAATCGGGACAGGGGGCTTGCAGGATAATTCACCCCTCCACTTT
NA,TRBJ2-2,TRBV4-1,TRBD2,CASSQDLLAGVGGGELFF,TGCGCCAGCAGCCAAGATCTTCTAGCGGGAGTCGGGGGCGGGGAGCTGTTTTTT
NA,TRBJ2-3,TRBV19,TRBD1,CASTDRGRKFTDTQYF,TGTGCCAGTACCGACAGGGGGCGAAAATTCACAGATACGCAGTATTTT